This is a list of T cell receptor beta chains from one sample in a study of blood T cell repertoires in COVID-19. Method: immunoSEQ multiplex PCR; TCRdb's copy keeps in-frame clones and lacks some. The repertoire holds around 43,000 clones, around 85% seen once, with 30% to 35% in the top ten. Sequencing was done on a sample of peripheral blood. The receptors derive from an elderly woman with acute or convalescent COVID-19. Both conserved end residues are part of each CDR3. The D gene is left open where the match is weak. Rows may omit the clone size; those that give it use once, few, many or a size class.

J gene,D gene,clone size,V gene,CDR3 protein,CDR3 DNA
TRBJ2-1,TRBD2,.,TRBV5-1,CASSPSGSAGNEQFF,TGCGCCAGCAGCCCTAGCGGGTCCGCAGGGAATGAGCAGTTCTTC
TRBJ1-5,.,.,TRBV29-1,CSVVLGANQPQHF,TGCAGCGTTGTCTTGGGGGCCAATCAGCCCCAGCATTTT
TRBJ2-3,TRBD1,.,TRBV28,CASSSTGGTDTQYF,TGTGCCAGCAGTTCGACAGGGGGCACAGATACGCAGTATTTT
TRBJ2-7,.,.,TRBV5-1,CASSLGGRIYEQYF,TGCGCCAGCAGCTTGGGTGGCAGGATCTACGAGCAGTACTTC
TRBJ2-7,.,.,TRBV6-6,CASSYDGGYEQYF,TGTGCCAGCAGTTACGATGGAGGTTACGAGCAGTACTTC
TRBJ1-1,.,.,TRBV15,CATSRGRSTEAFF,TGTGCCACCAGCAGGGGGAGGAGCACTGAAGCTTTCTTT
TRBJ2-1,TRBD2,.,TRBV5-8,CASRLKSGSSYNEQFF,TGTGCCAGCAGACTGAAAAGCGGGAGCTCCTACAATGAGCAGTTCTTC
TRBJ1-1,.,.,TRBV5-4,CASSKDSLNTEAFF,TGTGCCAGCAGCAAAGACAGCCTGAACACTGAAGCTTTCTTT
TRBJ2-4,.,.,TRBV6-1,CASSEAGISGKQYF,TGTGCCAGCAGTGAAGCGGGGATAAGCGGAAAGCAGTACTTC
TRBJ2-7,TRBD1,.,TRBV5-1,CASTTGGPPYEQYF,TGCGCCAGCACGACAGGGGGACCTCCCTACGAGCAGTACTTC
TRBJ1-5,TRBD1,.,TRBV6-5,CASRPGTGVNQPQHF,TGTGCCAGCAGGCCCGGGACAGGGGTGAATCAGCCCCAGCATTTT
TRBJ1-1,TRBD1,.,TRBV2,CASGQGRTEAFF,TGTGCCAGCGGACAGGGGCGGACTGAAGCTTTCTTT
TRBJ2-5,TRBD1,.,TRBV28,CASSSDRTQETQYF,TGTGCCAGCAGTTCGGACAGGACGCAAGAGACCCAGTACTTC
TRBJ1-2,TRBD1,few,TRBV12-3/TRBV12-4,CASSFNRGQGRF,TGTGCCAGCAGTTTCAACCGGGGACAGGGCCGCTTC
TRBJ2-1,TRBD2,.,TRBV20-1,CSASRGTAGTSGSYNEQFF,TGCAGTGCTAGTCGGGGGACAGCCGGGACTAGCGGGAGCTACAATGAGCAGTTCTTC
TRBJ2-1,.,.,TRBV5-1,CASSEGIRNEQFF,TGCGCCAGCAGCGAGGGAATCCGGAATGAGCAGTTCTTC
TRBJ2-6,.,.,TRBV5-1,CASSLNEVTGANVLTF,TGCGCCAGCAGCTTGAACGAGGTTACTGGGGCCAACGTCCTGACTTTC
TRBJ1-5,.,once,TRBV2,CASGPAGGGQPQHF,TGTGCCAGCGGTCCCGCGGGTGGTGGTCAGCCCCAGCATTTT
TRBJ1-1,TRBD1,.,TRBV11-2,CASSAQGQLNTEAFF,TGTGCCAGCAGCGCCCAGGGACAGTTGAACACTGAAGCTTTCTTT
TRBJ1-2,TRBD1,.,TRBV27,CASSNARHSGGGGYTF,TGTGCCAGCAGTAATGCCCGCCACTCAGGGGGCGGTGGCTACACCTTC
TRBJ2-3,.,.,TRBV11-2,CASSLVGGGGRSADTQYF,TGTGCCAGCAGCTTAGTTGGGGGCGGCGGGCGGTCGGCAGATACGCAGTATTTT
TRBJ2-3,TRBD1,many,TRBV27,CASSGTGRGTDTQYF,TGTGCCAGCAGCGGGACAGGGAGGGGCACAGATACGCAGTATTTT